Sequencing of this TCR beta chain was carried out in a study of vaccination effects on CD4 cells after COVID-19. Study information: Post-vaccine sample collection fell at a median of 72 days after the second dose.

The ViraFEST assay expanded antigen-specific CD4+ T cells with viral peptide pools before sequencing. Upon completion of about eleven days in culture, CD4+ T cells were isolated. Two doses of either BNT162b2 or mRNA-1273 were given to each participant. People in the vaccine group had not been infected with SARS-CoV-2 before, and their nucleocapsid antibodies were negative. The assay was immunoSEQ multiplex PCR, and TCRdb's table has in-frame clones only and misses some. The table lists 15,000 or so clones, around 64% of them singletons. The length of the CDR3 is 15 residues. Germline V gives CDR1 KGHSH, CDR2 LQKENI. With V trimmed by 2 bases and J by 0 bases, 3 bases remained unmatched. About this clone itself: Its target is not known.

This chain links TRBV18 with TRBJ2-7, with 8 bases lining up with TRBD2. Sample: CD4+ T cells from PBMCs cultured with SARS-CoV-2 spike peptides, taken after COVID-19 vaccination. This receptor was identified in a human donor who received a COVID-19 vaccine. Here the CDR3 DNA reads TGTGCCAGCTCACCAGGCGGGAGGAGCTCCTACGAGCAGTACTTC. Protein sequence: CASSPGGRSSYEQYF. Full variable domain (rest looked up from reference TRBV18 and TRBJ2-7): NAGVMQNPRHLVRRRGQEARLRCSPMKGHSHVYWYRQLPEEGLKFMVYLQKENIIDESGMPKERFSAEFPKEGPSILRIQQVVRGDSAAYFCASSPGGRSSYEQYFGPGTRLTVT.